This entry lists 32 T cell receptor beta chains sequenced from one sample in a study of CD8 T cells in ankylosing spondylitis. TCRdb passed the 5' RACE reads through MiXCR, listing each CDR3 protein once. This table has some 340,000 distinct CDR3 sequences, roughly 15% appearing once. The sample taken for sequencing was blood, either unsorted or a sorted T cell fraction (not recorded which). All receptors derive from a male donor with ankylosing spondylitis or in good health (not recorded which).

The V gene is TRBV4-2, the J gene TRBJ2-3, with a possible D match to TRBD2 (6 bases). CDR1 is LGHNA and CDR2 is YNFKEQ in the germline V gene. The ends were cut back, 3 bases at V and 1 base at J, with 17 bases in the middle. This CDR3 spans 17 amino acids. CDR3 bases: TGTGCCAGCAGCCACCACCCGGAGGGCGGGGGCACAGATACGCAGTATTTT. Protein sequence: CASSHHPEGGGTDTQYF.

This clonotype has more than one count but fewer than ten. The chain uses TRBV28 and TRBJ2-3; the D gene could be TRBD1 or TRBD2 (5 bases each). Germline V CDR1 and CDR2: MDHEN, SYDVKM. This CDR3 is built from 10 residues. The CDR3: CGTGRDTQYF. DNA for the CDR3: TGTGGAACGGGGCGGGATACGCAGTATTTT.

J is TRBJ2-5 and V is TRBV12-3 or TRBV12-4; TRBD2 is a possible D gene (7 bases). The CDR3 loop spans 15 amino acids. V lost 6 bases to trimming and J lost 2 bases, with 16 bases between them. CDR3 sequence reads: CASRGASGRQETQYF. The CDR3 region has the DNA TGTGCCAGCAGGGGGGCTAGCGGACGTCAAGAGACCCAGTACTTC.

This clonotype was seen a handful of times. The chain links TRBV3-1 to TRBJ1-3; D may be TRBD1 (5 bases). From germline, CDR1 is LGHDT and CDR2 YNNKEL (reference sequence). This CDR3 is built from 15 residues. V lost 5 bases and J lost 10, with 21 bases in between. The CDR3: CASSELRWGGGTIYF. CDR3 nucleotides: TGTGCCAGCAGCGAATTGCGGTGGGGCGGAGGAACCATATATTTT.

The sample holds many counts of this clonotype. The chain joins TRBV14 to TRBJ1-4; D call uncertain. This CDR3 has 15 residues. Germline V gives CDR1 SGHDN, CDR2 FVKESK. V was pared by 1 base and J by 5 bases, with 11 bases between. CDR3 sequence reads: CASSQGNRRNEKLFF. As DNA, the CDR3 is TGTGCCAGCAGCCAAGGCAACCGCCGAAATGAAAAACTGTTTTTT.

This clonotype was detected a few times. The rearrangement uses TRBV7-9 and TRBJ2-7; tentative D call: TRBD2 (6 bases). Deletions cut 4 bases from V and 2 bases from J, with 15 bases between. CDR1 and CDR2 (germline): SEHNR, FQNEAQ (reference sequence). The CDR3 has 15 residues. The CDR3 region has the DNA TGTGCCAGCAGCTCTCGGTTGGGGGGTGCCTACGAGCAGTACTTC. Amino acids: CASSSRLGGAYEQYF.

This chain uses TRBV4-2 with TRBJ1-6, with no clear D. The V gene's germline CDR1 is LGHNA and CDR2 YNFKEQ. The CDR3 is made up of 14 amino acids. V lost 4 bases, J lost 5 bases, and 9 bases lay in between. CDR3 sequence: CASSRRSNNSPLHF. DNA of the CDR3: TGTGCCAGCAGCCGCAGGTCGAATAATTCACCCCTCCACTTT.

This clonotype has a handful of counts. J is TRBJ2-2 and V is TRBV7-8; the match to TRBD2 covers 10 bases. Germline CDR1 and CDR2: SGHVS and FQNEAQ. The CDR3 is made up of 16 amino acids. Germline trimming cut 2 bases from V and 4 bases from J; bases unmatched to any gene: 4. CDR3 residues: CASSLSLAGATGELFF. Written as DNA, the CDR3 is TGTGCCAGCAGCTTATCCCTAGCGGGAGCCACCGGGGAGCTGTTTTTT.

This clonotype was picked up many times. This chain links TRBV29-1 with TRBJ2-2; 7 positions agree with TRBD1. Germline CDR1 and CDR2: SQVTM and ANQGSEA. This CDR3 has 14 residues. V gave up 7 bases and J gave up 1 base; unmatched junction bases: 6. CDR3 loop: CSAQGQLNTGELFF. CDR3 nucleotide sequence: TGCAGCGCCCAGGGACAGCTGAACACCGGGGAGCTGTTTTTT.

This clonotype was counted between two and nine times. The J gene is TRBJ1-2, the V gene TRBV20-1; 7 nucleotides align to TRBD1. Germline V gene data show CDR1 as DFQATT and CDR2 as SNEGSKA (reference sequence). V shed 3 bases, J shed 1 base, and the junction held 5 bases outside the gene matches. The CDR3 covers 14 residues. CDR3 nucleotide sequence: TGCAGTGCTAGTACAGGGGCAGATAACTATGGCTACACCTTC. Its translation is CSASTGADNYGYTF.

This clonotype has only a few counts. The chain joins TRBV15 to TRBJ1-1; D is unresolved. The CDR3 consists of 13 residues. The germline V gene encodes CDR1 LNHNV and CDR2 YYDKDF (reference sequence). V dropped 6 bases and J dropped 0 bases, with 8 bases sitting between them. The CDR3 loop is CATRFGMNTEAFF. CDR3 DNA: TGTGCCACCAGATTCGGAATGAACACTGAAGCTTTCTTT.

This clonotype was picked up a small number of times. This chain links TRBV5-4 with TRBJ1-2; no clear D. Germline CDR1 and CDR2: SGHNT and YYREEE (reference sequence). Trimming removed 4 bases from V and 7 bases from J, with 14 bases in between. The CDR3 has 13 amino acids. CDR3 coding DNA: TGTGCCAGCAGCATCCACACCGTGGGTGGCTACACCTTC. Its translation: CASSIHTVGGYTF. The full variable domain, with the rest looked up from reference TRBV5-4 and TRBJ1-2, is ETGVTQSPTHLIKTRGQQVTLRCSSQSGHNTVSWYQQALGQGPQFIFQYYREEENGRGNFPPRFSGLQFPNYSSELNVNALELDDSALYLCASSIHTVGGYTFGSGTRLTVV.

V gene TRBV29-1 combines with J gene TRBJ1-1; perhaps TRBD1 as D (5 bases). Germline-derived CDR1 and CDR2 are SQVTM and ANQGSEA. Trimming took off 4 bases at V and 4 bases at J, with 22 bases between the two ends. The CDR3 contains 16 residues. The CDR3 coding sequence is TGCAGCGTTGTTAAGCAATCGGGGGTGAGTGGCACTGAAGCTTTCTTT. Its protein is CSVVKQSGVSGTEAFF.

This clonotype was counted only a few times. The chain is built from TRBV5-1 and TRBJ1-6; 7 positions match TRBD1. The CDR3 extends over 15 amino acids. Per germline, CDR1 SGHRS and CDR2 YFSETQ. V was pared by 0 bases and J by 9 bases, with 6 bases of the junction left unmatched. CDR3 sequence reads: CASSLDRGSISPLHF. The CDR3 DNA reads TGCGCCAGCAGCTTGGACAGGGGATCAATTTCACCCCTCCACTTT.

This clonotype was recorded once. The V and J genes are TRBV12-3 or TRBV12-4 and TRBJ2-3; 13 positions match TRBD2. V was pared by 10 bases and J by 4 bases, with 17 bases of the junction left unmatched. The CDR3 is 18 residues long. CDR3 sequence (DNA): TGTGCCATCTGTTTTCGGACTAGCGGGAGTGGGAGAGCAGATACGCAGTATTTT. Its protein product is CAICFRTSGSGRADTQYF.

The DNA for the CDR3 is TGTGCCAGCAGTTTGGGTGCTACACCCTCCGAGCAGTACTTC. This translates into CASSLGATPSEQYF. The rearrangement uses TRBV12-3 or TRBV12-4 and TRBJ2-7; D unclear. This CDR3 has 14 residues. V lost 3 bases and J 6 bases, leaving 15 bases between the germline ends.

In its sample, this clonotype was seen a few times. The gene calls are TRBV10-3 and TRBJ1-1, with TRBD1 matching 10 bases. The CDR3 covers 15 residues. The trim removed 6 bases at V and 3 bases at J, leaving 7 bases unmatched. CDR1 and CDR2 from the germline V gene are ENHRY and SYGVKD. Written as DNA, the CDR3 is TGTGCCATCAGGGGAACGACAGGGGGCTACACTGAAGCTTTCTTT. The encoded protein is CAIRGTTGGYTEAFF.

In this sample, this clonotype turned up a few times. V is TRBV12-3 or TRBV12-4 and J is TRBJ2-1, with 8 bases fitting TRBD2. Trimming removed 7 bases from V and 5 bases from J; junction bases left unmatched: 7. This CDR3 is built from 14 residues. The CDR3 DNA reads as TGTGCCAGCACCCTAGCGGGCGGAAACAATGAGCAGTTCTTC. It translates to CASTLAGGNNEQFF.

This clonotype has just a few counts. The chain uses TRBV10-2 and TRBJ1-1; D is unclear. The CDR3 is 13 amino acids. Trimming left V 2 bases short and J 5 bases short, with 9 bases between. The germline V gene has CDR1 WSHSY and CDR2 SAAADI. This chain's CDR3 is CASSEPGKTEAFF. CDR3 DNA: TGCGCCAGCAGTGAGCCGGGGAAGACTGAAGCTTTCTTT.

This clonotype has at least ten counts. The chain joins TRBV7-8 to TRBJ1-5, with 7 bases aligning to TRBD1. The junction had 12 bases not matched to a gene; V was cut back by 7 bases and J by 6 bases. Germline CDR1 SGHVS, CDR2 FQNEAQ. The CDR3 loop spans 15 amino acids. DNA for the CDR3: TGTGCCAGCAACATACCCGGGACAGTGATTCAGCCCCAGCATTTT. It translates to CASNIPGTVIQPQHF.

This sequence joins TRBV27 and TRBJ2-7, with TRBD1 matching 8 bases. The CDR3 spans 15 residues. Germline lookup yields CDR1 MNHEY and CDR2 SMNVEV (reference sequence). V lost 2 bases, J lost 2 bases, and 5 bases stayed unmatched. CDR3 nucleotide sequence: TGTGCCAGCAGTTTAACTACAGGGGGGACCTACGAGCAGTACTTC. Translating gives CASSLTTGGTYEQYF.

Worth noting for this clonotype: The junction departs from the called germline gene at one end, perhaps through a read error. The chain links TRBV12-3 or TRBV12-4 to TRBJ1-5, with TRBD1 identical over 9 bases. The CDR3 is made up of 16 amino acids. CDR3: CASSSGTGSRNQPPHF. CDR3 bases: TGTGCCAGCAGCTCCGGGACAGGGTCGCGCAATCAGCCCCCGCATTTT.

This clonotype has only a few counts. The chain is built from TRBV18 and TRBJ2-2; D gene ambiguous. The CDR3 sequence is 14 residues long. Deletions cut 5 bases from V and 6 bases from J, with 13 bases between. Germline-derived CDR1 and CDR2 are KGHSH and LQKENI. The CDR3 nucleotides are TGTGCCAGCTCAGAGGACCTCGATGCCGGGGAGCTGTTTTTT. Residues: CASSEDLDAGELFF.

J is TRBJ2-1 and V is TRBV3-1; TRBD2 agrees at 13 bases. From germline, CDR1 is LGHDT and CDR2 YNNKEL (reference sequence). The CDR3 is 16 amino acids. The trim removed 3 bases at V and 8 bases at J, leaving 7 bases unmatched. The CDR3 loop reads CASSQATSGRAHEQFF. DNA of the CDR3: TGTGCCAGCAGCCAGGCTACTAGCGGGAGGGCCCATGAGCAGTTCTTC.

This clonotype turned up a few times. The genes are TRBV20-1 and TRBJ2-1; no definite D call. This CDR3 is built from 13 residues. The V end was cut by 0 bases, the J end by 7 bases, with 10 bases between. CDR1 is DFQATT, CDR2 SNEGSKA, per germline (reference sequence). The CDR3 loop is CSARDLSDNEQFF. In DNA form, the CDR3 reads TGCAGTGCTAGAGACCTTAGTGATAATGAGCAGTTCTTC.

This clonotype was seen a few times. The chain carries TRBV24-1 and TRBJ2-7; 7 nucleotides line up with TRBD1. From germline, CDR1 is KGHDR and CDR2 SFDVKD. This CDR3 comprises 13 residues. After removal of 9 bases from V and 2 bases from J, the junction contained 6 bases not matched to a gene. The CDR3 region has the DNA TGTGCCACCTACACAGGGGTAACCTACGAGCAGTACTTC. It encodes CATYTGVTYEQYF.

V gene TRBV20-1 combines with J gene TRBJ1-1; no firm D call. Germline V gene lookup returns CDR1 DFQATT and CDR2 SNEGSKA (reference sequence). V was clipped by 1 base and J by 7 bases, with 13 bases between them. The CDR3 runs 13 residues. The CDR3 sequence: CSARVTLGSEAFF. CDR3 coding DNA: TGCAGTGCTAGAGTAACTTTGGGGAGTGAAGCTTTCTTT.

This clonotype was picked up one time. The junction departs from the called germline gene at one end, perhaps through a read error. CDR3 sequence (DNA): TGTGCCAGCCCCCCCGTAAGGAGCTCTGGGGTCAACGTCCTGACTTTC. It translates to CASPPVRSSGVNVLTF. The chain links TRBV11-3 to TRBJ2-6; D unclear. Germline loops: CDR1 SGHNT, CDR2 YENEEA. The CDR3 length is 16 residues.

The table lists this clonotype with a few counts. The V and J genes are TRBV5-1 and TRBJ2-7; TRBD1 aligns across 8 bases. The trim removed 4 bases at V and 5 bases at J, leaving 5 bases unmatched. This CDR3 has 13 amino acids. Per the germline V gene, CDR1 is SGHRS and CDR2 is YFSETQ. The chain's CDR3 is CASSNQGAHEQYF. The CDR3 DNA sequence: TGCGCCAGCAGCAATCAGGGGGCCCACGAGCAGTACTTC.

The chain couples TRBV5-1 to TRBJ2-7; D is perhaps TRBD1 (5 bases). The V gene lost 4 bases and the J gene lost 1 base, with 12 bases spanning the gap. This CDR3 is 14 amino acids long. Germline V lookup: CDR1 SGHRS, CDR2 YFSETQ. CDR3 protein: CASSLTGNSYEQYF. The CDR3 DNA reads TGCGCCAGCAGCCTAACAGGAAATTCCTACGAGCAGTACTTC.

The genes are TRBV20-1 and TRBJ2-7, with a possible D match to TRBD2 (7 bases). This CDR3 contains 15 residues. The germline V gene encodes CDR1 DFQATT and CDR2 SNEGSKA (reference sequence). V lost 6 bases, J lost 5 bases, and 23 bases lay in between. CDR3 bases: TGCAGTGCAGGGCCCAGGGGACTAATGAAAAACGAGCAGTACTTC. Amino acid sequence: CSAGPRGLMKNEQYF.

This clonotype was recorded a few times. The rearrangement joins TRBV24-1 to TRBJ2-1; no clear D gene. This CDR3 spans 13 amino acids. The germline V and J ends were trimmed by 5 bases and 2 bases, with 6 bases remaining between them. The germline V gene encodes CDR1 KGHDR and CDR2 SFDVKD. CDR3 protein: CATSAGAYNEQFF. The CDR3 region has the DNA TGTGCCACCAGTGCAGGCGCCTACAATGAGCAGTTCTTC.